This record covers a single T cell receptor (beta chain). This sample was included in a study of blood T cell repertoires in COVID-19. Study background: Acute and convalescent COVID-19 specimens originated in the United States, Italy and Spain. The cDNA or gDNA used as material had been derived from T cells, B-cell-depleted T cells, or PBMCs.

In the source study's methods: Researchers report that nucleated cell counts were estimated from reference gene primer amplification. This table comes from immunoSEQ multiplex PCR, and its TCRdb copy is limited to in-frame clones, with some not included. Clone size and V and J calls were adopted from that table, with D and trimming inferred from the DNA. The data show around 140,000 clones, roughly 89% seen once. Trimming took off 2 bases at V and 10 bases at J, with 19 bases between the two ends. CDR1 is SGHKS, CDR2 YYEKEE, per germline (reference sequence). The CDR3 covers 15 residues. This receptor was obtained from a woman in her 50s with acute or convalescent COVID-19. This chain connects TRBV5-5 to TRBJ2-1; D perhaps matches TRBD1 (6 bases). Input material: peripheral blood. The CDR3 sequence: CASSFLLTGIQEQFF. The CDR3 DNA is TGTGCCAGCAGCTTTTTATTAACAGGGATTCAGGAGCAGTTCTTC.